The entry below describes one T cell receptor (beta chain). What it binds is not known. The data were obtained in a study of shared clonotypes between healthy human individuals. On the study more broadly: The donor pool was made up of a couple of women and a few men aged 18 to 49. Study results and caveats: Among a handful of donors, roughly 5% of naive CD4 clonotypes were found in common. Naive subsets tended to show greater estimated richness than memory subsets.

The protocol was immunoSEQ multiplex PCR, while the TCRdb copy is restricted to in-frame clones and leaves out a portion. The table shows 1 million to 1.3 million clones, with about 84% occurring only once. This clonotype originated in a man between 18 and 29 years old in good health. Some clones in this sample may be carry-over from other donors' samples. Sequencing was done on a sample of memory CD4+ T cells from PBMCs. Subset denoted: CD45RA-negative fraction.

This CDR3 is CASSVGVGNTGELFF. CDR3 coding DNA: TGTGCCAGCAGCGTGGGGGTAGGGAACACCGGGGAGCTGTTTTTT. V usage is TRBV9 and J usage is TRBJ2-2; D possibly uses TRBD1 or TRBD2 (5 bases each). Germline V gene sequence: CDR1 SGDLS, CDR2 YYNGEE. Trimming took 2 bases from V and 1 from J, leaving 9 bases between them. The CDR3 totals 15 residues.